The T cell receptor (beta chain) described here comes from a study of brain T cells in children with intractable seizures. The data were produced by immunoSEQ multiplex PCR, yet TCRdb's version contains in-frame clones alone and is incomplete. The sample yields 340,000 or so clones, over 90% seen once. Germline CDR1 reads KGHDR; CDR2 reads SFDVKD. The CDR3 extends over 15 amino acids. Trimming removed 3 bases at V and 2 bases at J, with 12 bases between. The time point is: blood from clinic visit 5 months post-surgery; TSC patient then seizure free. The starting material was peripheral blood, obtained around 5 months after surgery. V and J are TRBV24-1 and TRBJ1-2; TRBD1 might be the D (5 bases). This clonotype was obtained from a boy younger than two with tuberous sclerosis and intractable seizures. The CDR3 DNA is TGTGCCACCAGTGATGGGGGACCCCGGAACTATGGCTACACCTTC. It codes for CATSDGGPRNYGYTF.